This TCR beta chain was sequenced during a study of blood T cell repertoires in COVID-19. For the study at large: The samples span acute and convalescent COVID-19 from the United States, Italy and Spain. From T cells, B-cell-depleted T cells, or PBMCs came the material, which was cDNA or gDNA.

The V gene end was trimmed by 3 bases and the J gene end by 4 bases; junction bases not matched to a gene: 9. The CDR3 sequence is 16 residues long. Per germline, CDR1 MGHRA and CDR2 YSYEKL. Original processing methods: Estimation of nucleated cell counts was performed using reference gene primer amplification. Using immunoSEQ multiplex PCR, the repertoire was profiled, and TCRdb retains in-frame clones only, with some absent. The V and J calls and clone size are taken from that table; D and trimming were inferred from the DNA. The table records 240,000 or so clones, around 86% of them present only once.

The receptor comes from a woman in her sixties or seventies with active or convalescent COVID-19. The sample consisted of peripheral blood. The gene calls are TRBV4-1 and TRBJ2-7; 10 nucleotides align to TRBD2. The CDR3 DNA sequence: TGCGCCAGCAGCCATCCTACTAGCGGGGTGTCTTACGAGCAGTACTTC. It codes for CASSHPTSGVSYEQYF.